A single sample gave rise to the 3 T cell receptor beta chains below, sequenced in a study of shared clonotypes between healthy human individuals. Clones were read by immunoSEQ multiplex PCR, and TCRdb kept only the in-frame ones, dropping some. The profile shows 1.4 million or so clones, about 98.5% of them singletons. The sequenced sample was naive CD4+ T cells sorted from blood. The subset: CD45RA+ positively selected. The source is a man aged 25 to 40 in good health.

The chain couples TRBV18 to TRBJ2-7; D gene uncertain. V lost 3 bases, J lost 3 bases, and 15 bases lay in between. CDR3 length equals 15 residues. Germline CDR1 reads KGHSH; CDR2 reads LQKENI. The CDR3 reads CASSPPVSSGYEQYF. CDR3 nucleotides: TGTGCCAGCTCACCTCCCGTTTCCTCGGGCTACGAGCAGTACTTC.

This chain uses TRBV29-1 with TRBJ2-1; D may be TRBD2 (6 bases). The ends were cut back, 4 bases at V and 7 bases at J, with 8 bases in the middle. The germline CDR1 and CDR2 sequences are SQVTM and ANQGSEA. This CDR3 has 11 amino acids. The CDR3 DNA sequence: TGCAGCGTTGGCGGGGCAAATGAGCAGTTCTTC. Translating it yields CSVGGANEQFF.

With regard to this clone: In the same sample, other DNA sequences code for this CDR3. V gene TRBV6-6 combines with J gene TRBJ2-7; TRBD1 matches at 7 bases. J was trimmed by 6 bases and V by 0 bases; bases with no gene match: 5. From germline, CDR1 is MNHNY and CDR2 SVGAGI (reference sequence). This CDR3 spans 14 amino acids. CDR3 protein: CASSYSTGSGEQYF. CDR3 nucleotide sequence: TGTGCCAGCAGTTACTCGACAGGGTCAGGCGAGCAGTACTTC.